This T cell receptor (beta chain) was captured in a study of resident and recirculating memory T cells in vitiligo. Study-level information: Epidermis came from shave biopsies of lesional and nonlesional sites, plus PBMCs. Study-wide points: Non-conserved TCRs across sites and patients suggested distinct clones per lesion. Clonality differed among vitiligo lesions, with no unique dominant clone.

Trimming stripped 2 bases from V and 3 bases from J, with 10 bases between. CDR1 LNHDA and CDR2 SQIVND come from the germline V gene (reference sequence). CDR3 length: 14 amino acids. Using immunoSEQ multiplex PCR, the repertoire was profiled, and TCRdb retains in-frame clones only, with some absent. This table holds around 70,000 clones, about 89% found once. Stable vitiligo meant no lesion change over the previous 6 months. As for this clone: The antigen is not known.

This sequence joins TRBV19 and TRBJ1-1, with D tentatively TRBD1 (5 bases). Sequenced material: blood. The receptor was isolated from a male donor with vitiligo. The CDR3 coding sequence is TGTGCCAGTAGTATAAAACTGGGGCACACTGAAGCTTTCTTT. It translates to CASSIKLGHTEAFF.